A selection of T cell receptor beta chains follows, all from one sample in a study of T-cell reconstitution after alpha-beta-depleted transplantation in children. MiXCR was run by TCRdb on the PCR reads, yielding one entry per CDR3 protein. The data hold hundreds of thousands of distinct CDR3 sequences, with approximately 17% observed a single time. The source was PBMCs from the stem cell graft donor, collected from the stem cell graft. All receptors derive from a human donor who donated a stem cell graft to a child with acute myeloid leukemia. Both conserved end residues are part of each CDR3. A D gene is named only where the DNA matches it firmly. Where a row states a size, it is once, few, many or the class of an expanded clone; other rows omit it.

TGCAGTGCTGCAGGGGAAATAGGTTACAATGAGCAGTTCTTC	CSAAGEIGYNEQFF	NA	many	TRBV20-1	TRBJ2-1
TGTGCCAGCAGCTTATGGCCAGAAGAGACCCAGTACTTC	CASSLWPEETQYF	NA	few	TRBV7-9	TRBJ2-5
TGTGCCAGCCAGCGGCGGGGGGGCTCCTACAATGAGCAGTTCTTC	CASQRRGGSYNEQFF	TRBD2	many	TRBV12-3/TRBV12-4	TRBJ2-1
TGTGCCACCAGTTTTCCTTCCGGGACACTTAACAATGAGCAGTTCTTC	CATSFPSGTLNNEQFF	NA	NA	TRBV24-1	TRBJ2-1
TGTGCCAGCAGCCCTACAGGCAATCAGCCCCAGCATTTT	CASSPTGNQPQHF	NA	many	TRBV7-2	TRBJ1-5
TGCAGTGCTACTGACAGGGATGAGCAGTTCTTC	CSATDRDEQFF	TRBD1	few	TRBV20-1	TRBJ2-1
TGCAGTGCTAAACTAGCGGGGTCCTACAATGAGCAGTTCTTC	CSAKLAGSYNEQFF	TRBD2	few	TRBV20-1	TRBJ2-1
TGTGCCAGCGGGGGCCTAGCGGGGGCCTACAATGAGCAGTTCTTC	CASGGLAGAYNEQFF	TRBD2	few	TRBV9	TRBJ2-1
TGTGCCAGCAGCACAGCGGGACAGAGATACAATGAGCAGTTCTTC	CASSTAGQRYNEQFF	NA	few	TRBV7-9	TRBJ2-1
TGTGCCACCAGTGACTGGACAGGAAATGGCTACACCTTC	CATSDWTGNGYTF	TRBD1	many	TRBV24-1	TRBJ1-2
TGTGCCAGCAGCTTAGAGGCAGGGGGGGCTGAAGCTTTCTTT	CASSLEAGGAEAFF	TRBD1	once	TRBV11-2	TRBJ1-1
TGTGCCATCAGAGACGACAGGGGAAGCACAGATACGCAGTATTTT	CAIRDDRGSTDTQYF	TRBD1	NA	TRBV10-3	TRBJ2-3
TGTGCCAGCAGTGCCCAACCGGGGGGTAATCAGCCCCAGCATTTT	CASSAQPGGNQPQHF	NA	many	TRBV27	TRBJ1-5
TGTGCCAGCAGTCCTCCTTTAGTACCCACTGAAGCTTTCTTT	CASSPPLVPTEAFF	NA	many	TRBV12-3/TRBV12-4	TRBJ1-1
TGCAGCGTGGGCAGCGGGGACACCGGGGAGCTGTTTTTT	CSVGSGDTGELFF	TRBD2	many	TRBV29-1	TRBJ2-2
TGTGCCACCAGCAGAGATGTAGGGGGCACTGAAGCTTTCTTT	CATSRDVGGTEAFF	NA	many	TRBV15	TRBJ1-1
TGCAGCGTTGAACTGAGCGGGGAGGGGAATGAGCAGTTCTTC	CSVELSGEGNEQFF	TRBD2	many	TRBV29-1	TRBJ2-1
TGCGCCAGCAGCCAAGATGGGGGGATAGGGGTCTATGGCTACACCTTC	CASSQDGGIGVYGYTF	NA	NA	TRBV4-3	TRBJ1-2
TGCGCCAGCAGCTTGTTGGACAGTCTGACGGGGGAGCAGTACTTC	CASSLLDSLTGEQYF	NA	few	TRBV5-1	TRBJ2-7
TGCAGTGCTCGGGATTCCAGGTTCCCCGGCGGTCAGCCCCAGCATTTT	CSARDSRFPGGQPQHF	NA	few	TRBV20-1	TRBJ1-5
TGCAGTGCGACTGCTCCGGGACAGGGGCGTCAGCCCCAGCATTTT	CSATAPGQGRQPQHF	TRBD1	NA	TRBV20-1	TRBJ1-5
TGTGCCAGCAGCCCCTGGACGGTTCAGGAGACCCAGTACTTC	CASSPWTVQETQYF	NA	many	TRBV7-2	TRBJ2-5
TGTGCCAGCAGCGTCGGACAAGATAGCAATCAGCCCCAGCATTTT	CASSVGQDSNQPQHF	NA	many	TRBV9	TRBJ1-5
TGCAGCGTTCTGGGTGACGGCTACACCTTC	CSVLGDGYTF	NA	many	TRBV29-1	TRBJ1-2
TGTGCCACCCGAGCGACCCAGTACTTC	CATRATQYF	NA	many	TRBV10-3	TRBJ2-5
TGCGCCAGCAGGCCCTCTGACCGACGTACCGATGAAGCTTTCTTT	CASRPSDRRTDEAFF	NA	NA	TRBV5-1	TRBJ1-1
TGTGCCAGCAGCTCCAAACGCCGGGTTAATGAAAAACTGTTTTTT	CASSSKRRVNEKLFF	NA	few	TRBV21-1	TRBJ1-4
TGTGCCAGCAGCTTGGCGGGGGAGCGCACTGAAGCTTTCTTT	CASSLAGERTEAFF	NA	NA	TRBV5-5	TRBJ1-1
TGCAGTGCTGAGCGGCAGGGGCGCAGGACTGAAGCTTTCTTT	CSAERQGRRTEAFF	NA	many	TRBV20-1	TRBJ1-1
TGTGCCAGCAGTCTTCACCGGGACTGGGGCACAGATACGCAGTATTTT	CASSLHRDWGTDTQYF	NA	NA	TRBV28	TRBJ2-3